Below are 22 T cell receptor beta chains sequenced from a single sample in a study of T cells after posttransplantation cyclophosphamide. Assay: immunoSEQ multiplex PCR; the TCRdb copy retains only in-frame clones and omits some. The sample was found to contain roughly 25,000 clones, and every one recurs. Treatment was busulfan-fludarabine conditioning, a marrow graft, and cyclophosphamide on days +3 and +4. The sample consisted of PBMCs, taken after allogeneic stem cell transplant with posttransplant cyclophosphamide. These TCRs come from a male patient aged 18 to 35 who received an allogeneic stem cell transplant from a related donor, was CMV-positive, and had no GVHD. These T cells may partly come from the graft donor.

Many counts were recorded for this clone. The rearrangement links TRBV2 to TRBJ2-7; no clear D. Per germline, CDR1 SNHLY and CDR2 FYNNEI. With 4 bases removed from V and 6 bases from J, the gap between germline ends came to 7 bases. The CDR3 sequence is 11 residues long. The CDR3 spells CASSVGSEQYF. CDR3 in DNA: TGTGCCAGCAGTGTTGGCTCCGAGCAGTACTTC.

This clone was detected many times. V and J are TRBV25-1 and TRBJ2-2; weak D call: TRBD2 (6 bases). Germline V CDR1 and CDR2: MGHDK, SYGVNS. V was pared by 2 bases and J by 4 bases, with 11 bases between. CDR3 size: 15 residues. In nucleotides, the CDR3 is TGTGCCAGCAGTGAACCGGGAGCCCCCACCGGGGAGCTGTTTTTT. The encoded protein is CASSEPGAPTGELFF.

This clone was found many times. V usage is TRBV6-5 and J usage is TRBJ2-3; 7 nucleotides line up with TRBD1. Trimming at V came to 8 bases and at J to 1 base, leaving 9 bases not matched to a gene. Germline-derived CDR1 and CDR2 are MNHEY and SVGAGI. The CDR3 spans 15 residues. CDR3 DNA: TGTGCCAGCGGCAGGGGGACAGAAGGCACAGATACGCAGTATTTT. Translating it yields CASGRGTEGTDTQYF.

This clone was counted many times. This chain connects TRBV12-5 to TRBJ1-3; D is perhaps TRBD1 (6 bases). Germline loops: CDR1 LGHNT, CDR2 FRNRAP. The CDR3 loop spans 16 amino acids. Trimming removed 1 base at V and 2 bases at J, with 12 bases between. The CDR3 DNA follows: TGTGCTAGTGGTTTGGACCTAGGGGGGGCTGGAAACACCATATATTTT. It translates to CASGLDLGGAGNTIYF.

At least ten counts were recorded for this clone. The chain combines TRBV7-9 with TRBJ2-4; TRBD2 agrees at 7 bases. The germline V gene has CDR1 SEHNR and CDR2 FQNEAQ (reference sequence). The length of the CDR3 is 17 residues. The V gene end was trimmed by 6 bases and the J gene end by 3 bases; junction bases not matched to a gene: 14. CDR3 region: CASRNSKAGMDKNIQYF. The CDR3, as DNA: TGTGCCAGCAGAAATAGCAAAGCGGGAATGGACAAAAACATTCAGTACTTC.

This clone has a count of ten or more. The V gene is TRBV7-3, the J gene TRBJ2-6, with 8 bases aligning to TRBD1. The CDR3 length is 19 residues. V lost 2 bases and J lost 0; bases outside the gene matches: 9. Germline values: CDR1 SGHTA, CDR2 FQGTGA. This chain's CDR3 is CASSLYSRGPFSGANVLTF. The DNA of the CDR3 is TGTGCCAGCAGCTTATACAGCAGGGGGCCGTTCTCTGGGGCCAACGTCCTGACTTTC.

In its sample, this clone was seen many times. This chain connects TRBV7-8 to TRBJ2-7; the D is unclear. V lost 6 bases to trimming and J lost 0 bases, with 12 bases between them. From germline, CDR1 is SGHVS and CDR2 FQNEAQ. There are 14 residues in the CDR3. The CDR3 sequence: CASSLGQASYEQYF. CDR3 nucleotide sequence: TGTGCCAGCAGTCTTGGGCAGGCCTCCTACGAGCAGTACTTC.

Ten or more counts support this clone. CDR3 region: CASSLGTGLGGELFF. DNA for the CDR3: TGTGCCAGCAGCTTAGGGACAGGGCTTGGCGGGGAGCTGTTTTTT. This chain joins TRBV13 and TRBJ2-2; 7 positions agree with TRBD1. Germline V gene data show CDR1 as PRHDT and CDR2 as FYEKMQ (reference sequence). This CDR3 is 15 amino acids long. Trimming cost V 0 bases and J 7 bases; bases outside gene matches: 5.

This clone was observed at least ten times. V gene TRBV28 combines with J gene TRBJ2-7; TRBD2 agrees at 10 bases. V shed 3 bases and J 3 bases; nucleotides not matched to a gene: 5. This CDR3 is built from 15 residues. Germline V CDR1 and CDR2: MDHEN, SYDVKM. CDR3 DNA sequence: TGTGCCAGCAGTTTCTGGACTAGCGGCAACTACGAGCAGTACTTC. As protein: CASSFWTSGNYEQYF.

At least ten counts were recorded for this clone. The genes are TRBV5-1 and TRBJ2-2; 11 bases fit TRBD2. The CDR3 spans 15 residues. Germline V lookup: CDR1 SGHRS, CDR2 YFSETQ. Trimming at V came to 3 bases and at J to 5 bases, leaving 3 bases not matched to a gene. CDR3 residues: CASSSLAGETGELFF. CDR3 sequence (DNA): TGCGCCAGCAGCTCACTAGCGGGGGAAACCGGGGAGCTGTTTTTT.

This clone came up many times. The chain recombines TRBV7-3 with TRBJ1-1; 8 nucleotides match TRBD1. Trimming removed 5 bases from V and 4 bases from J; junction bases left unmatched: 3. This CDR3 comprises 13 residues. The germline CDR1 and CDR2 sequences are SGHTA and FQGTGA. This CDR3 is CASSATGATEAFF. The CDR3 DNA follows: TGTGCCAGCAGCGCGACAGGGGCCACTGAAGCTTTCTTT.

This clone was picked up many times. The V gene is TRBV10-1, the J gene TRBJ2-7; D ambiguous. V gave up 3 bases and J gave up 0 bases, with 21 bases separating them. The CDR3 covers 18 residues. CDR1 is WNHNN, CDR2 SYGVQD, per germline (reference sequence). CDR3 region: CASSDWSPRGGPSYEQYF. CDR3 nucleotides: TGCGCCAGCAGTGATTGGTCCCCCCGAGGCGGCCCCTCCTACGAGCAGTACTTC.

This clone was counted many times. The rearrangement links TRBV6-5 to TRBJ2-3; 7 positions agree with TRBD2. V shed 10 bases, J shed 1 base, and the junction held 5 bases outside the gene matches. CDR3 length: 13 amino acids. Germline CDR1 is MNHEY and CDR2 is SVGAGI. Here the CDR3 DNA reads TGTGCCACCACGGGGGGACGCACAGATACGCAGTATTTT. It encodes CATTGGRTDTQYF.

There are many counts of this clone. J is TRBJ2-2 and V is TRBV11-2; unclear D gene. Per germline, CDR1 SGHAT and CDR2 FQNNGV. The CDR3 loop spans 13 amino acids. The germline V and J ends were trimmed by 4 bases and 5 bases, with 8 bases remaining between them. The CDR3 here is CASSSPRTGELFF. In DNA, the CDR3 is TGTGCCAGCAGCTCCCCGAGGACCGGGGAGCTGTTTTTT.

This clone came up many times. J is TRBJ2-7 and V is TRBV11-1; 8 bases are a match to TRBD1. CDR3 size: 13 residues. V shed 4 bases and J 4 bases; nucleotides not matched to a gene: 3. Germline loops: CDR1 SGHAT, CDR2 FQDESV (reference sequence). The CDR3 DNA reads as TGTGCCAGCAGCTCGGACAGGGTTTACGAGCAGTACTTC. This encodes CASSSDRVYEQYF.

This clone was detected many times. The chain joins TRBV5-4 to TRBJ2-2, with 7 bases aligning to TRBD2. Germline trimming cut 3 bases from V and 4 bases from J; bases unmatched to any gene: 3. Germline loops: CDR1 SGHNT, CDR2 YYREEE (reference sequence). The CDR3 runs to 14 residues. CDR3 sequence (DNA): TGTGCCAGCAGCTCGGGACTAACCACCGGGGAGCTGTTTTTT. Translation: CASSSGLTTGELFF.

This clone has ten or more counts. The gene calls are TRBV30 and TRBJ2-2; no definite D call. CDR3 length equals 12 residues. V lost 0 bases and J 6 bases, leaving 5 bases between the germline ends. CDR1 GTSNPN and CDR2 SVGIG come from the germline V gene (reference sequence). This CDR3 reads CAWSVRAGELFF. CDR3 DNA sequence: TGTGCCTGGAGTGTACGGGCCGGGGAGCTGTTTTTT.

This clone was observed many times. CDR3 protein: CASSLGTADSNQPQHF. The CDR3 bases are TGCGCCAGCAGCTTAGGGACAGCAGATAGCAATCAGCCCCAGCATTTT. This sequence joins TRBV5-1 and TRBJ1-5, with 7 bases lining up with TRBD1. The J segment lost 0 bases and the V segment lost 2 bases, leaving 5 bases of the junction unmatched. Germline loops: CDR1 SGHRS, CDR2 YFSETQ. The length of the CDR3 is 16 residues. Variable domain in full (rest from reference TRBV5-1 and TRBJ1-5): KAGVTQTPRYLIKTRGQQVTLSCSPISGHRSVSWYQQTPGQGLQFLFEYFSETQRNKGNFPGRFSGRQFSNSRSEMNVSTLELGDSALYLCASSLGTADSNQPQHFGDGTRLSIL.

Only a few counts were recorded for this clone. Since no conserved phenylalanine or tryptophan closes the CDR3, a read error is the likely cause. The CDR3 coding sequence is TGTGCCAGCAGCTGGGGACAGTTCCCCGAGCAGTACCTC. It specifies CASSWGQFPEQYL. The chain has TRBV2 and TRBJ2-7; 7 positions agree with TRBD1. Per the germline V gene, CDR1 is SNHLY and CDR2 is FYNNEI. V lost 6 bases and J lost 6; bases outside the gene matches: 8. This CDR3 region has 13 residues.

This clone was picked up many times. The chain employs TRBV30 and TRBJ2-3; unclear D gene. The CDR3 extends over 13 amino acids. The germline V and J ends were trimmed by 0 bases and 5 bases, with 9 bases remaining between them. The germline V gene has CDR1 GTSNPN and CDR2 SVGIG (reference sequence). The CDR3 sequence: CAWSVLSQDTQYF. Here the CDR3 DNA reads TGTGCCTGGAGTGTTTTGAGCCAAGATACGCAGTATTTT. Supplemented by reference TRBV30 and TRBJ2-3, the full variable domain reads SQTIHQWPATLVQPVGSPLSLECTVEGTSNPNLYWYRQAAGRGLQLLFYSVGIGQISSEVPQNLSASRPQDRQFILSSKKLLLSDSGFYLCAWSVLSQDTQYFGPGTRLTVL.

This clone was seen many times. The chain is built from TRBV9 and TRBJ2-3; TRBD1 matches at 7 bases. V gave up 0 bases and J gave up 3 bases; unmatched junction bases: 4. CDR3 length equals 15 residues. The germline CDR1 and CDR2 sequences are SGDLS and YYNGEE. CDR3 protein: CASSVGQGVTDTQYF. The DNA for the CDR3 is TGTGCCAGCAGCGTAGGGCAGGGGGTAACAGATACGCAGTATTTT.

This clone was found many times. The J gene is TRBJ2-1, the V gene TRBV2; 9 bases agree with TRBD2. Germline CDR1 and CDR2: SNHLY and FYNNEI. V gave up 3 bases and J gave up 6 bases; unmatched junction bases: 9. This CDR3 has 16 residues. In DNA form, the CDR3 reads TGTGCCAGCAGTGAGGTAGCGGGAGCTTTACGCAATGAGCAGTTCTTC. Translated, it gives CASSEVAGALRNEQFF.